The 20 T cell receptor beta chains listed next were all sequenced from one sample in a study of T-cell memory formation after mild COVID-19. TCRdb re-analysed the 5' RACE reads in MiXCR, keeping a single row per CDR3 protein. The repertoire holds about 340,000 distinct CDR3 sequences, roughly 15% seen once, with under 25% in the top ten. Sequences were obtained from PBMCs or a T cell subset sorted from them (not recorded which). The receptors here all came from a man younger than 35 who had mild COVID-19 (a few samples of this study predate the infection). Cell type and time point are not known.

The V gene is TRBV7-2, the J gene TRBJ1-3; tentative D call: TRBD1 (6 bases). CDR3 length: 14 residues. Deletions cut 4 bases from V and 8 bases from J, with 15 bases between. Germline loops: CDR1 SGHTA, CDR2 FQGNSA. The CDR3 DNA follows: TGTGCCAGCAGCTACGTTACAGGGTCGGACACCATATATTTT. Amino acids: CASSYVTGSDTIYF.

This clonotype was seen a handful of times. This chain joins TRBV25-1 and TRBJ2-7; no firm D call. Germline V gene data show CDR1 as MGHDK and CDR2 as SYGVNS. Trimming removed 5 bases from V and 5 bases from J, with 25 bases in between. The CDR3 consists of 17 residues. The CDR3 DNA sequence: TGTGCCAGCAGTCCCGGAGTACGGTACGGCAGGTCGGACGAGCAGTACTTC. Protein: CASSPGVRYGRSDEQYF.

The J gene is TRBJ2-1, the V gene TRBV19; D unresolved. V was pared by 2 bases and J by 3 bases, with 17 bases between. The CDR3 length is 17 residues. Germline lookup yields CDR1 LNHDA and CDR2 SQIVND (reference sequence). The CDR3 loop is CASSIRSHSHIYNEQFF. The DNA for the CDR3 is TGTGCCAGTAGTATAAGGAGTCACAGCCATATCTACAATGAGCAGTTCTTC.

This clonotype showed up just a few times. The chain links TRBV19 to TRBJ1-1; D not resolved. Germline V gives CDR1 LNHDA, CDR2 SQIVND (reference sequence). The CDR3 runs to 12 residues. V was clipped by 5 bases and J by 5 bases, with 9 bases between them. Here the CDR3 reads CASSFKSTEAFF. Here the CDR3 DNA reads TGTGCCAGTAGTTTTAAGTCGACTGAAGCTTTCTTT.

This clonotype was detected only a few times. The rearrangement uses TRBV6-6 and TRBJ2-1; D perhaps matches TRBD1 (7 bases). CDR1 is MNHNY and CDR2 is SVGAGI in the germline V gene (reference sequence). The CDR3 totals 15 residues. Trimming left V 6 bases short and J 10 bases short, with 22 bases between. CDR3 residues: CASRLLPGGIGEQFF. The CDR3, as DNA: TGTGCCAGCAGACTGCTCCCAGGGGGGATCGGGGAGCAGTTCTTC.

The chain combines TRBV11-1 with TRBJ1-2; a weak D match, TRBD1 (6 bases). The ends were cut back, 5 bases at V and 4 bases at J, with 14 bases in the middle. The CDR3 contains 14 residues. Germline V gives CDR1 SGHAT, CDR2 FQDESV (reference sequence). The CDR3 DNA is TGTGCCAGCAGCACTAACCCGACAGGCTATGGCTACACCTTC. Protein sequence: CASSTNPTGYGYTF. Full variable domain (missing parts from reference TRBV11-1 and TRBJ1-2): EAEVAQSPRYKITEKSQAVAFWCDPISGHATLYWYRQILGQGPELLVQFQDESVVDDSQLPKDRFSAERLKGVDSTLKIQPAELGDSAMYLCASSTNPTGYGYTFGSGTRLTVV.

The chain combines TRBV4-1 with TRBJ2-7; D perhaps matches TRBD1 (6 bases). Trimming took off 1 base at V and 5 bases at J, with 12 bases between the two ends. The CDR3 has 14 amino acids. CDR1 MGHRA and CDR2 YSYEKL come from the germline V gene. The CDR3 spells CASSQVSQGDEQYF. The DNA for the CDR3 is TGCGCCAGCAGCCAAGTATCACAGGGCGACGAGCAGTACTTC.

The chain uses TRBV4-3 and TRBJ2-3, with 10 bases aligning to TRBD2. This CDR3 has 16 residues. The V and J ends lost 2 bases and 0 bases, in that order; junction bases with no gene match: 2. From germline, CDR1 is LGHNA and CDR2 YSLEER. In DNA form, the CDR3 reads TGCGCCAGCAGCCAAACTAGCGGGGCTAGCACAGATACGCAGTATTTT. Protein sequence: CASSQTSGASTDTQYF.

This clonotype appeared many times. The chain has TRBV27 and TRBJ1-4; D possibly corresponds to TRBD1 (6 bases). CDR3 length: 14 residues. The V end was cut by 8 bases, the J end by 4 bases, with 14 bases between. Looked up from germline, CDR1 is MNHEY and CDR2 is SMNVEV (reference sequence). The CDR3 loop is CASGRGHSNEKLFF. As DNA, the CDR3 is TGTGCCAGCGGCCGGGGGCACAGTAATGAAAAACTGTTTTTT.

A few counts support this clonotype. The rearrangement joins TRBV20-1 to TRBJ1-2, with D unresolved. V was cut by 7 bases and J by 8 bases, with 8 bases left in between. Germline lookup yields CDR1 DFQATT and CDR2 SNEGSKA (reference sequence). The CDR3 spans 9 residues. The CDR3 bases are TGCAGTGTGATGGCGGGCTACACCTTC. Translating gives CSVMAGYTF.

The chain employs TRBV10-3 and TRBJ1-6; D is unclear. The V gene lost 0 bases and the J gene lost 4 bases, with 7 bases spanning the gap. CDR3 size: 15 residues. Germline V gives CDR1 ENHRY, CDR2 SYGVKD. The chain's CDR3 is CAISESGSYNSPLHF. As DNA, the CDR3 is TGTGCCATCAGTGAGTCGGGATCATATAATTCACCCCTCCACTTT.

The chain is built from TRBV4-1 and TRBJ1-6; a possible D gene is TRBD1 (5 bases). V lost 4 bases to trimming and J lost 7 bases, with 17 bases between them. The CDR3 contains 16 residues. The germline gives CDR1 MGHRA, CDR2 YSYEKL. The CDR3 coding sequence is TGCGCCAGCAGCCCCTTCCCGGGGGGAGGGAATTCACCCCTCCACTTT. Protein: CASSPFPGGGNSPLHF.

CDR3 protein: CASSRARGETQYF. The CDR3 DNA is TGTGCCAGCAGCCGAGCCCGAGGGGAGACCCAGTACTTC. The chain uses TRBV5-4 and TRBJ2-5; D might be TRBD2 (5 bases). The CDR3 runs 13 residues. With 4 bases removed from V and 5 bases from J, the gap between germline ends came to 12 bases. Germline values: CDR1 SGHNT, CDR2 YYREEE (reference sequence).

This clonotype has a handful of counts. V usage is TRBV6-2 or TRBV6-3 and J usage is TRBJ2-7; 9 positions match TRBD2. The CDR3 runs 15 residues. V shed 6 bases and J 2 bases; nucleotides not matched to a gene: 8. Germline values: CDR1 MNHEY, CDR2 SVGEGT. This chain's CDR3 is CASSGLAGPTYEQYF. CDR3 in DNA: TGTGCCAGCAGCGGTCTAGCGGGGCCTACCTACGAGCAGTACTTC.

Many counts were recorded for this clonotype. CDR3 protein: CAARQGGPGELFF. CDR3 DNA: TGTGCCGCCCGACAGGGTGGTCCCGGGGAGCTGTTTTTT. The genes are TRBV6-5 and TRBJ2-2; 7 bases line up with TRBD1. In germline, CDR1 is MNHEY, CDR2 SVGAGI. The CDR3 has 13 amino acids. The ends lost 11 bases at V and 6 bases at J; junction bases unmatched: 9.

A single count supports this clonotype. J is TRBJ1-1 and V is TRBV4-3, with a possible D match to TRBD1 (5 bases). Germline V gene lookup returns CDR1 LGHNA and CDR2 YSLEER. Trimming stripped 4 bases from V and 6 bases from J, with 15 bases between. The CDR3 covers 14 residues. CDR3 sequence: CASSLRTGEPEAFF. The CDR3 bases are TGCGCCAGCAGCCTGCGGACGGGGGAGCCTGAAGCTTTCTTT.

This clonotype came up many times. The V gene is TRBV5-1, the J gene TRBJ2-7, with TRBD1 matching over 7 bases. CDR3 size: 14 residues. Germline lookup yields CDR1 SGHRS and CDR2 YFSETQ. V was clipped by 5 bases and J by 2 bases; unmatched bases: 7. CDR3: CASRTTDRTYEQYF. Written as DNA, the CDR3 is TGCGCCAGCAGGACCACGGACAGGACCTACGAGCAGTACTTC.

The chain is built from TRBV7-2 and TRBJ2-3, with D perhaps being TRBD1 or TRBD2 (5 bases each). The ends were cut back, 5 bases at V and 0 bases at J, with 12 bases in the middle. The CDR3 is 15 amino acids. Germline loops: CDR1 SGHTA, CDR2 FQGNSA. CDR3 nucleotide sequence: TGTGCCAGCAGCCGGGGCTCCCCTAGCACAGATACGCAGTATTTT. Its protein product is CASSRGSPSTDTQYF.

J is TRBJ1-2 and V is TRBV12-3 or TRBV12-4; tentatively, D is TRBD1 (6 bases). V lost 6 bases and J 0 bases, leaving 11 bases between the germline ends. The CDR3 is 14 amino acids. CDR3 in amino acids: CASRSGQSNYGYTF. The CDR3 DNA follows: TGTGCCAGCAGATCAGGACAGTCTAACTATGGCTACACCTTC.

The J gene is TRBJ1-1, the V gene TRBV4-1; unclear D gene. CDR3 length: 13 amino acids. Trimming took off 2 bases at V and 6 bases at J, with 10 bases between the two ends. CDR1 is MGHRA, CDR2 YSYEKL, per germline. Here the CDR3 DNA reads TGCGCCAGCAGCCAACGGAGTCAAGCTGAAGCTTTCTTT. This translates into CASSQRSQAEAFF.